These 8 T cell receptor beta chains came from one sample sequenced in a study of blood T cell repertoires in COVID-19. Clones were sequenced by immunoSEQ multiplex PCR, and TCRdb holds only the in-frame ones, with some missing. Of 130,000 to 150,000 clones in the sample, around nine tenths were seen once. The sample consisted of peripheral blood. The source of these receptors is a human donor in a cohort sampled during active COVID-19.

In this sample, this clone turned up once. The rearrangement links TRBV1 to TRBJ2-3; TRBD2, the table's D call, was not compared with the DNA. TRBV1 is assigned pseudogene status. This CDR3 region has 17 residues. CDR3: CTSSQEGNGGSADTQYF. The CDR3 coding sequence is TGCACCAGCAGCCAAGAAGGGAACGGGGGGAGCGCAGATACGCAGTATTTT.

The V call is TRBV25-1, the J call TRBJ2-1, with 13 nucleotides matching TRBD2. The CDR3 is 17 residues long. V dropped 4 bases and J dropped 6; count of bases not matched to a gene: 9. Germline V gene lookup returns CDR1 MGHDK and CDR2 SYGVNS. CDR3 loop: CASSGGLAGKRSNEQFF. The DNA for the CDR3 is TGTGCCAGCAGTGGGGGACTAGCGGGGAAGAGGAGCAATGAGCAGTTCTTC.

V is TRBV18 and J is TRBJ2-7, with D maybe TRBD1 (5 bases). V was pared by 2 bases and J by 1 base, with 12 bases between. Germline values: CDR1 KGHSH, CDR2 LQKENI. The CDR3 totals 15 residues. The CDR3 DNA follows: TGTGCCAGCTCACCAACCCAGGGTGAGTCCTACGAGCAGTACTTC. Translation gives CASSPTQGESYEQYF.

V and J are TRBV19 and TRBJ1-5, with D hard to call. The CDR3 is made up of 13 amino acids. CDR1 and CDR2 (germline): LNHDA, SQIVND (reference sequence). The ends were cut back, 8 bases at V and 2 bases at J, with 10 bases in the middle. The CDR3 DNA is TGTGCCAGTCGACGGGGAGGCAATCAGCCCCAGCATTTT. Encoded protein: CASRRGGNQPQHF.

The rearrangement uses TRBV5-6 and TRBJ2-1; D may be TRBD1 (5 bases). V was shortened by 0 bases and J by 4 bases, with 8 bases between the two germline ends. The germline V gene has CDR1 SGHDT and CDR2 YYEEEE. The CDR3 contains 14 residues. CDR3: CASSLGTHYNEQFF. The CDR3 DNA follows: TGTGCCAGCAGCTTGGGGACACATTACAATGAGCAGTTCTTC.

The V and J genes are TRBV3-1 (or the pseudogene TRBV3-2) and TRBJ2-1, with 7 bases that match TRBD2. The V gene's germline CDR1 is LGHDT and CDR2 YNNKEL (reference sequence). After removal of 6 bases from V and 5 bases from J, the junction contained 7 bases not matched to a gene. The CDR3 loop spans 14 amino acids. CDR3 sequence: CASSMAGTNNEQFF. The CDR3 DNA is TGTGCCAGCAGTATGGCCGGGACTAACAATGAGCAGTTCTTC.

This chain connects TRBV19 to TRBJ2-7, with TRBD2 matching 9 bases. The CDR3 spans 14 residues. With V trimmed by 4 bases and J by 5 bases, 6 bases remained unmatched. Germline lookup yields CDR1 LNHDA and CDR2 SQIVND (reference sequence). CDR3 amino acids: CASSKRGAKDEQYF. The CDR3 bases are TGTGCCAGTAGTAAGCGGGGGGCGAAGGACGAGCAGTACTTC.

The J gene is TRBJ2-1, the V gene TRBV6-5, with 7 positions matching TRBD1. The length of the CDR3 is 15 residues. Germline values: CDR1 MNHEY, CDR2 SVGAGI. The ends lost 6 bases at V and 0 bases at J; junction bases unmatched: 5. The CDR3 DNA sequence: TGTGCCAGCAGCTCGGACAGGAGCTCCTACAATGAGCAGTTCTTC. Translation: CASSSDRSSYNEQFF.